Presented here are 17 T cell receptor beta chains from one specimen sequenced in a study of blood T cell repertoires in COVID-19. Generated by immunoSEQ multiplex PCR, the TCRdb table keeps only in-frame clones and is missing some. The sample contains approximately 200,000 clones, approximately 80% of which appear only once. Input material: PBMCs or T cells enriched from blood (not recorded which). The origin of the receptors is a man aged 40-49 years who had recovered from COVID-19.

This chain joins TRBV19 and TRBJ2-2; TRBD2 matches 11 bases. The germline CDR1 and CDR2 sequences are LNHDA and SQIVND (reference sequence). CDR3 size: 16 residues. Losses at the gene ends were 1 base for V and 7 bases for J; bases not matched to a gene: 5. The CDR3 here is CASSIVAGGIHGELFF. For the CDR3, the DNA is TGTGCCAGTAGTATAGTAGCGGGAGGGATTCACGGGGAGCTGTTTTTT.

V and J are TRBV29-1 and TRBJ1-2; 9 bases agree with TRBD1. This CDR3 spans 16 amino acids. The V segment lost 0 bases and the J segment 4 bases; nucleotides outside the gene matches: 9. Per the germline V gene, CDR1 is SQVTM and CDR2 is ANQGSEA. The CDR3 spells CSVEDQGTGIVYGYTF. The CDR3 DNA sequence: TGCAGCGTTGAAGATCAGGGGACAGGGATCGTCTATGGCTACACCTTC.

In its sample, this clone was seen a few times. The chain employs TRBV2 and TRBJ1-6; no clear D. This CDR3 comprises 14 residues. Germline V gene sequence: CDR1 SNHLY, CDR2 FYNNEI. The V gene lost 4 bases and the J gene lost 5 bases, with 9 bases spanning the gap. CDR3 DNA: TGTGCCAGCAGTGTGGAAACAGATAATTCACCCCTCCACTTT. Its translation: CASSVETDNSPLHF.

The genes are TRBV19 and TRBJ2-5; D might be TRBD2 (5 bases). The CDR3 is made up of 14 amino acids. Deletions cut 5 bases from V and 1 base from J, with 11 bases between. Germline lookup yields CDR1 LNHDA and CDR2 SQIVND (reference sequence). CDR3 amino acids: CASSPRGPQETQYF. CDR3 nucleotides: TGTGCCAGTAGTCCACGCGGGCCCCAAGAGACCCAGTACTTC.

This clone was found a few times. The V and J genes are TRBV2 and TRBJ2-1; D gene uncertain. The germline gives CDR1 SNHLY, CDR2 FYNNEI. The CDR3 is 14 residues long. Trimming removed 8 bases from V and 0 bases from J, with 11 bases in between. This CDR3 is CASRPADSYNEQFF. CDR3 nucleotides: TGTGCCAGCCGACCGGCGGACTCCTACAATGAGCAGTTCTTC.

This chain uses TRBV5-5 with TRBJ1-1; no definite D call. V was shortened by 1 base and J by 0 bases, with 4 bases between the two germline ends. Germline lookup yields CDR1 SGHKS and CDR2 YYEKEE (reference sequence). CDR3 size: 13 residues. The CDR3 DNA is TGTGCCAGCAGCTTGACGGTGAACACTGAAGCTTTCTTT. Its translation: CASSLTVNTEAFF.

The chain carries TRBV7-2 and TRBJ2-1; TRBD1 matches 7 bases. The V and J ends lost 5 bases and 2 bases, in that order; junction bases with no gene match: 9. The CDR3 contains 16 residues. CDR1 and CDR2 from the germline V gene are SGHTA and FQGNSA. CDR3 sequence (DNA): TGTGCCAGCAGCCATCCGACAGGGCCGACCTACAATGAGCAGTTCTTC. This codes for CASSHPTGPTYNEQFF.

The genes are TRBV2 and TRBJ1-1, with 7 bases identical to TRBD1. J was trimmed by 8 bases and V by 11 bases; bases with no gene match: 8. Germline V gene lookup returns CDR1 SNHLY and CDR2 FYNNEI. The CDR3 totals 11 residues. In DNA form, the CDR3 reads TGTGCCGGCGTACAGGGGCTAGAAGCTTTCTTT. Protein: CAGVQGLEAFF.

The gene calls are TRBV19 and TRBJ1-3, with 7 bases that match TRBD1. The CDR3 is 15 amino acids. V lost 6 bases and J lost 0; bases outside the gene matches: 5. CDR1 is LNHDA and CDR2 is SQIVND in the germline V gene (reference sequence). The CDR3: CASRVTGPSGNTIYF. CDR3 in DNA: TGTGCCAGTAGGGTGACAGGGCCCTCTGGAAACACCATATATTTT.

The CDR3 DNA reads TGTGCCAGCAGTGCCTCAGGGTCTGGAAACACCATATATTTT. Protein product: CASSASGSGNTIYF. This chain links TRBV2 with TRBJ1-3; tentative D call: TRBD1 (5 bases). V lost 4 bases and J lost 1, with 8 bases in between. Germline CDR1 reads SNHLY; CDR2 reads FYNNEI. The CDR3 consists of 14 residues.

The rearrangement links TRBV4-3 to TRBJ2-7; a weak D match, TRBD2 (6 bases). The CDR3 extends over 17 amino acids. Trimming removed 0 bases at V and 5 bases at J, with 20 bases between. Germline V gives CDR1 LGHNA, CDR2 YSLEER. The CDR3 spells CASSQDLGRGSSNEQYF. CDR3 nucleotide sequence: TGCGCCAGCAGCCAAGATCTAGGGCGGGGCTCCTCGAACGAGCAGTACTTC.

This rearrangement joins TRBV29-1 to TRBJ2-7; 9 nucleotides line up with TRBD2. The CDR3 totals 17 residues. Looked up from germline, CDR1 is SQVTM and CDR2 is ANQGSEA. V shed 6 bases and J 4 bases; nucleotides not matched to a gene: 19. CDR3 in amino acids: CSVATNRGLAGRYEQYF. CDR3 coding DNA: TGCAGCGTCGCTACGAATCGTGGGCTAGCGGGACGATACGAGCAGTACTTC.

J is TRBJ2-7 and V is TRBV28, with D possibly being TRBD2 (6 bases). Per germline, CDR1 MDHEN and CDR2 SYDVKM. Trimming shortened V by 5 bases and J by 3 bases, and 17 bases separated the two germline ends. The CDR3 has 15 amino acids. The CDR3 here is CASSDPGRGGYEQYF. CDR3 DNA sequence: TGTGCCAGCAGTGATCCCGGGAGAGGTGGCTACGAGCAGTACTTC.

This clone was seen more than once but under ten times. The rearrangement links TRBV11-2 to TRBJ2-3; tentatively, D is TRBD2 (5 bases). This CDR3 comprises 16 residues. V shed 3 bases and J shed 3 bases, with 16 bases lying between them. Germline assignment: CDR1 SGHAT and CDR2 FQNNGV. This CDR3 reads CASSFVFRRRTDTQYF. DNA of the CDR3: TGTGCCAGCAGCTTCGTGTTTCGGCGGAGGACAGATACGCAGTATTTT.

This clone was observed once. The gene calls are TRBV2 and TRBJ1-1; TRBD1 might be the D (5 bases). Looked up from germline, CDR1 is SNHLY and CDR2 is FYNNEI. V was pared by 6 bases and J by 2 bases, with 16 bases between. The CDR3 consists of 15 residues. The CDR3, as DNA: TGTGCCAGCAGGGGCCAGGGATATCTCAACACTGAAGCTTTCTTT. This gives the protein CASRGQGYLNTEAFF.

The chain is built from TRBV12-3 or TRBV12-4 and TRBJ1-1, with 7 bases aligning to TRBD1. The V gene end was trimmed by 6 bases and the J gene end by 3 bases; junction bases not matched to a gene: 4. The CDR3 has 13 amino acids. The CDR3 is CASRQGDYTEAFF. CDR3 in DNA: TGTGCCAGCAGGCAGGGGGACTACACTGAAGCTTTCTTT.

This clone was found a few times. The chain carries TRBV18 and TRBJ2-7; TRBD1 matches 9 bases. CDR1 KGHSH and CDR2 LQKENI come from the germline V gene. The CDR3 is made up of 15 amino acids. After removal of 6 bases from V and 5 bases from J, the junction contained 11 bases not matched to a gene. Here the CDR3 DNA reads TGTGCCAGCTCCCGCCGGGGGACAGGGAGGGACGAGCAGTACTTC. This sequence encodes CASSRRGTGRDEQYF. Full variable domain (remainder filled in from reference TRBV18 and TRBJ2-7): NAGVMQNPRHLVRRRGQEARLRCSPMKGHSHVYWYRQLPEEGLKFMVYLQKENIIDESGMPKERFSAEFPKEGPSILRIQQVVRGDSAAYFCASSRRGTGRDEQYFGPGTRLTVT.